The 9 T cell receptor beta chains below were found in one sample sequenced in a study of T cell repertoires in cytomegalovirus infection. TCRdb independently ran MiXCR on the reads; one entry per CDR3 protein. The data contain 450,000 to 600,000 distinct CDR3 sequences, roughly 10% of them singletons. Specimen: PBMCs. These TCRs come from a human donor in good health (CMV status not recorded). Some clones in this sample may be carry-over from other donors' samples.

This clonotype was observed at least ten times. V is TRBV12-3 or TRBV12-4 and J is TRBJ2-5; tentatively, D is TRBD2 (6 bases). V lost 2 bases, J lost 10 bases, and 11 bases lay in between. The CDR3 has 12 amino acids. CDR3 sequence (DNA): TGTGCCAGCAGTTTACCCGGGGGTAGCCAGTACTTC. This gives the protein CASSLPGGSQYF.

The rearrangement links TRBV30 to TRBJ1-2, with D unresolved. The CDR3 is made up of 15 amino acids. Per germline, CDR1 GTSNPN and CDR2 SVGIG (reference sequence). With 0 bases removed from V and 4 bases from J, the gap between germline ends came to 15 bases. CDR3 sequence reads: CAWSVLSSVGYGYTF. The CDR3 DNA follows: TGTGCCTGGAGTGTACTGAGCTCTGTAGGCTATGGCTACACCTTC.

There are many counts of this clonotype. The chain has TRBV12-3 or TRBV12-4 and TRBJ2-7; 7 bases agree with TRBD2. The CDR3 sequence is 15 residues long. The J segment lost 3 bases and the V segment lost 5 bases, leaving 10 bases of the junction unmatched. CDR3 nucleotide sequence: TGTGCCAGCAGTCCCCGGCGGAGCGGGGACTACGAGCAGTACTTC. Translated: CASSPRRSGDYEQYF.

This clonotype was seen ten or more times. The V gene is TRBV12-5, the J gene TRBJ1-2; TRBD1 matches at 9 bases. Per germline, CDR1 LGHNT and CDR2 FRNRAP. Trimming took 4 bases from V and 7 from J; bases not matched to a gene: 4. There are 13 residues in the CDR3. The CDR3 nucleotides are TGTGCTAGTGGTTCCCGGGACAGGGCTGGCTACACCTTC. Translating gives CASGSRDRAGYTF.

J is TRBJ2-2 and V is TRBV5-4; D remains ambiguous. The CDR3 spans 14 residues. The germline V gene has CDR1 SGHNT and CDR2 YYREEE (reference sequence). V was trimmed by 4 bases and J by 5 bases, leaving 12 bases between them. The CDR3: CASSRRERTGELFF. The CDR3 DNA sequence: TGTGCCAGCAGCCGCCGCGAACGAACCGGGGAGCTGTTTTTT. Together with reference TRBV5-4 and TRBJ2-2, the CDR3 gives the full variable domain: ETGVTQSPTHLIKTRGQQVTLRCSSQSGHNTVSWYQQALGQGPQFIFQYYREEENGRGNFPPRFSGLQFPNYSSELNVNALELDDSALYLCASSRRERTGELFFGEGSRLTVL.

This clonotype has ten or more counts. V gene TRBV11-2 combines with J gene TRBJ2-7; D is possibly TRBD1 (6 bases). The ends were cut back, 6 bases at V and 4 bases at J, with 10 bases in the middle. Per the germline V gene, CDR1 is SGHAT and CDR2 is FQNNGV. The length of the CDR3 is 12 residues. The CDR3 is CASRQDRYEQYF. In nucleotides, the CDR3 is TGTGCCAGCAGGCAGGACAGATACGAGCAGTACTTC. Full variable domain (outside the CDR3, taken from reference TRBV11-2 and TRBJ2-7): EAGVAQSPRYKIIEKRQSVAFWCNPISGHATLYWYQQILGQGPKLLIQFQNNGVVDDSQLPKDRFSAERLKGVDSTLKIQPAKLEDSAVYLCASRQDRYEQYFGPGTRLTVT.

This clonotype was counted many times. V and J are TRBV7-8 and TRBJ2-2, with 9 positions matching TRBD1. This CDR3 contains 16 residues. V shed 5 bases and J 2 bases; nucleotides not matched to a gene: 6. Germline assignment: CDR1 SGHVS and CDR2 FQNEAQ. The CDR3 sequence: CASSGTGGGNTGELFF. CDR3 DNA sequence: TGTGCCAGCAGCGGAACAGGGGGCGGAAACACCGGGGAGCTGTTTTTT.

V usage is TRBV9 and J usage is TRBJ1-2; a weak D match, TRBD1 (6 bases). V lost 0 bases, J lost 6 bases, and 12 bases lay in between. The germline V gene encodes CDR1 SGDLS and CDR2 YYNGEE. This CDR3 comprises 14 residues. CDR3: CASSVGDTPDGYTF. As DNA, the CDR3 is TGTGCCAGCAGCGTAGGGGACACCCCGGATGGCTACACCTTC.

This clonotype was counted at least ten times. V usage is TRBV19 and J usage is TRBJ1-2, with 7 bases identical to TRBD1. The ends lost 5 bases at V and 5 bases at J; junction bases unmatched: 11. Per germline, CDR1 LNHDA and CDR2 SQIVND (reference sequence). The CDR3 consists of 15 residues. The CDR3 DNA sequence: TGTGCCAGTAGTCCCCAAGGGGGCGGAGGGTATGGCTACACCTTC. Amino acid sequence: CASSPQGGGGYGYTF. Together with reference TRBV19 and TRBJ1-2, the CDR3 gives the full variable domain: DGGITQSPKYLFRKEGQNVTLSCEQNLNHDAMYWYRQDPGQGLRLIYYSQIVNDFQKGDIAEGYSVSREKKESFPLTVTSAQKNPTAFYLCASSPQGGGGYGYTFGSGTRLTVV.